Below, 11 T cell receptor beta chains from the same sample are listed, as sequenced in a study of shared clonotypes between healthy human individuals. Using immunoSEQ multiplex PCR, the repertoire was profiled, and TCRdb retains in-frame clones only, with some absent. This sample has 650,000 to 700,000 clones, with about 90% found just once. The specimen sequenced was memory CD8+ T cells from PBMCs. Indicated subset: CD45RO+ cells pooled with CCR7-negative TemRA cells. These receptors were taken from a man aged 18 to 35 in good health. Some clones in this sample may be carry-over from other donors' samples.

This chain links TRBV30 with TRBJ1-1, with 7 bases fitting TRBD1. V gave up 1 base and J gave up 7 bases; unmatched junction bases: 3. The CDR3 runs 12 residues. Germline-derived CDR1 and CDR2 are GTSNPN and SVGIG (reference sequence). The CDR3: CAWSEGTVEAFF. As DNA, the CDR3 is TGTGCCTGGAGTGAAGGGACAGTTGAAGCTTTCTTT.

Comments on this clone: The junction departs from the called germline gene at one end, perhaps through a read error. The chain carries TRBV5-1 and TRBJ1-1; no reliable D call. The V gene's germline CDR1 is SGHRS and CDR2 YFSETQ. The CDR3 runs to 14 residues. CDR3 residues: CASSPLSANTEAFF. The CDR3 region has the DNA TGTGCCAGCAGTCCCCTTTCGGCGAACACTGAAGCTTTCTTT.

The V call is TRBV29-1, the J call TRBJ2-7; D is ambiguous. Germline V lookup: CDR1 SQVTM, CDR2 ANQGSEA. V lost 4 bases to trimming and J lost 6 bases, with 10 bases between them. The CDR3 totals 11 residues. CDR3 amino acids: CSVAYMGEQYF. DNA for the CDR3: TGCAGCGTTGCTTATATGGGCGAGCAGTACTTC.

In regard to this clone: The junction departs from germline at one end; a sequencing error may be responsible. The CDR3 coding sequence is TGCAGCGTAGAAGGACTAGCGGGGCCCTACGAGCAGTACTTC. Amino acid sequence: CSVEGLAGPYEQYF. This rearrangement joins TRBV29-1 to TRBJ2-7, with 12 bases identical to TRBD2. This CDR3 spans 14 amino acids. Germline CDR1 reads SQVTM; CDR2 reads ANQGSEA.

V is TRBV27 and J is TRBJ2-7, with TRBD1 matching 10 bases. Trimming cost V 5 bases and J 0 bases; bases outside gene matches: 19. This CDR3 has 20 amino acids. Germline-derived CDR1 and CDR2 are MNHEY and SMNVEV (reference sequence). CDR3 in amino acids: CASSLFPPGQGIVSSYEQYF. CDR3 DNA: TGTGCCAGCAGTCTATTTCCCCCGGGACAGGGGATCGTAAGCTCCTACGAGCAGTACTTC.

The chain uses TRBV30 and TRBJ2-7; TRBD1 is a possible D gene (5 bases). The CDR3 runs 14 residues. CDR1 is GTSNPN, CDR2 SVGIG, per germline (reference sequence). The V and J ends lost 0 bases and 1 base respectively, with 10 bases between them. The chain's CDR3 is CAWSVGPGSYEQYF. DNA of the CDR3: TGTGCCTGGAGTGTAGGGCCAGGGTCCTACGAGCAGTACTTC.

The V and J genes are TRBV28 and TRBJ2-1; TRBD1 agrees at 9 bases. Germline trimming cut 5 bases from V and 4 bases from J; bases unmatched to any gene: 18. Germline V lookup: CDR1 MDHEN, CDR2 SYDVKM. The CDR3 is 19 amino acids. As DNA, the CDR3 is TGTGCCAGCAGTCCTCTATTCTCAACGGACAGGGGATCGTACAATGAGCAGTTCTTC. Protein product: CASSPLFSTDRGSYNEQFF.

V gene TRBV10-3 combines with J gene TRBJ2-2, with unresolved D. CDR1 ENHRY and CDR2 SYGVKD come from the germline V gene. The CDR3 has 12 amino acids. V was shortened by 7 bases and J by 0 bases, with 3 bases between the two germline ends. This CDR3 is CAITTNTGELFF. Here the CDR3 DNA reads TGTGCCATCACCACGAACACCGGGGAGCTGTTTTTT.

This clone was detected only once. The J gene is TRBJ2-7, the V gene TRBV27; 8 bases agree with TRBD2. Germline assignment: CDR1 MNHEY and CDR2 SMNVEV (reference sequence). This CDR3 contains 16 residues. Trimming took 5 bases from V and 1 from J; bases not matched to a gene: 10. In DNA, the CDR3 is TGTGCCAGCAGTCCTCAACTAGCGGAGGTTTCCTACGAGCAGTACTTC. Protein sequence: CASSPQLAEVSYEQYF.

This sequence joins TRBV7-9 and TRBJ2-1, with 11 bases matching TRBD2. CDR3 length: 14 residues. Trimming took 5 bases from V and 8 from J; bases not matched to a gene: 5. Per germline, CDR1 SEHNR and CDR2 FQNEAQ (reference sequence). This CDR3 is CASSDGTSGHEQFF. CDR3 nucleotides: TGTGCCAGCAGCGACGGGACTAGCGGCCATGAGCAGTTCTTC.

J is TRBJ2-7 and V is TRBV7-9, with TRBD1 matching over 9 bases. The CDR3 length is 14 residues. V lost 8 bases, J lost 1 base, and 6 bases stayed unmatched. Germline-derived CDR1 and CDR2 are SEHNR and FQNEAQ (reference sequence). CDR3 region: CASSEQGASYEQYF. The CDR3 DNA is TGTGCCAGCTCGGAACAGGGGGCTTCCTACGAGCAGTACTTC.